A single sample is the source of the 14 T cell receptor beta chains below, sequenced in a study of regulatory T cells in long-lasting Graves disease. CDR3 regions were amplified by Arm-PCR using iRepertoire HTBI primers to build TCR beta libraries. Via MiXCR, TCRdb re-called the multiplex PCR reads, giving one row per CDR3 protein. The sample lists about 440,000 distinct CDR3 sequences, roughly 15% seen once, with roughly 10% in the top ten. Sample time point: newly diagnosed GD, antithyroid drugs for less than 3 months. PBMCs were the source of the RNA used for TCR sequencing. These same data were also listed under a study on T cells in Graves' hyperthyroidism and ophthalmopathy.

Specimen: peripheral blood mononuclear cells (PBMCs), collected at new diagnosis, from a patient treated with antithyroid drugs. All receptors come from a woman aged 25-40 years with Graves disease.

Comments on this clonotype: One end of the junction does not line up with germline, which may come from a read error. The CDR3 here is CASSANPGQGNYERYF. In nucleotides, the CDR3 is TGTGCCAGCAGCGCAAACCCGGGACAAGGGAACTACGAGCGGTACTTC. The J gene is TRBJ2-7, the V gene TRBV9; a weak D match, TRBD1 (6 bases). This CDR3 is built from 16 residues. The germline gives CDR1 SGDLS, CDR2 YYNGEE.

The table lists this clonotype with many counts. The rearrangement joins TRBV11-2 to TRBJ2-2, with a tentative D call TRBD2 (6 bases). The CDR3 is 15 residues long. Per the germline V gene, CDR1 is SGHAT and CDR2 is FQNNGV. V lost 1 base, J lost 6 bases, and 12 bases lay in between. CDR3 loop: CASSLGRGDPGELFF. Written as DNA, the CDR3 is TGTGCCAGCAGCTTAGGGCGGGGCGACCCCGGGGAGCTGTTTTTT. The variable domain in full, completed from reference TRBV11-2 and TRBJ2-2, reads EAGVAQSPRYKIIEKRQSVAFWCNPISGHATLYWYQQILGQGPKLLIQFQNNGVVDDSQLPKDRFSAERLKGVDSTLKIQPAKLEDSAVYLCASSLGRGDPGELFFGEGSRLTVL.

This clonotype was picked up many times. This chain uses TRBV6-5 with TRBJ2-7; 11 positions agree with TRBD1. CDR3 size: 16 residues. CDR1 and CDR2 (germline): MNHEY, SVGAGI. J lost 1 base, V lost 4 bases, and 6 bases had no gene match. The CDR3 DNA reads TGTGCCAGCAGTTCCTCCGGGACAGGGGGTTCCTACGAGCAGTACTTC. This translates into CASSSSGTGGSYEQYF.

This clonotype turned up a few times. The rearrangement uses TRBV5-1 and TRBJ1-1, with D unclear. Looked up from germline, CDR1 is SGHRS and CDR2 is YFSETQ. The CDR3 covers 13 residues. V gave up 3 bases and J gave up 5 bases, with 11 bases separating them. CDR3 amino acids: CASSWSPGTEAFF. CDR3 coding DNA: TGCGCCAGCAGCTGGTCTCCTGGGACTGAAGCTTTCTTT.

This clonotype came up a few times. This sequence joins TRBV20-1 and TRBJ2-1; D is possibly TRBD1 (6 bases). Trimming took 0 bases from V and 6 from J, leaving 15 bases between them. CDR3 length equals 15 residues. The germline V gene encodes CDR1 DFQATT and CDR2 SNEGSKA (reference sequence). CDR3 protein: CSARDLGGVLNEQFF. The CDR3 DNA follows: TGCAGTGCTAGAGATCTAGGGGGAGTGCTCAATGAGCAGTTCTTC.

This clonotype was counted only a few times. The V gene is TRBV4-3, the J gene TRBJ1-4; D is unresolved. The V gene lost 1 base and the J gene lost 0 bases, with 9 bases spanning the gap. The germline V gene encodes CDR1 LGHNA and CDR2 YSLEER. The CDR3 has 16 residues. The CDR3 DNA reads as TGCGCCAGCAGCCAAGCCGCGGTCCCAACTAATGAAAAACTGTTTTTT. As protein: CASSQAAVPTNEKLFF.

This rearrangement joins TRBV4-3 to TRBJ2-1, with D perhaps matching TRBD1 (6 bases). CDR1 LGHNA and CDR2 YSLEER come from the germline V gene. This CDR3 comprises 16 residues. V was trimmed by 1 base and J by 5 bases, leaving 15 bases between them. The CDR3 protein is CASSQVLLGGNNEQFF. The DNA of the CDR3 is TGCGCCAGCAGCCAAGTCTTACTAGGGGGAAACAATGAGCAGTTCTTC.

This CDR3 is CASSPAQNEQYF. The DNA for the CDR3 is TGTGCCAGCAGTCCAGCACAGAACGAGCAGTACTTC. This chain links TRBV28 with TRBJ2-7; D remains ambiguous. The germline CDR1 and CDR2 sequences are MDHEN and SYDVKM. Trimming removed 5 bases from V and 5 bases from J, with 10 bases in between. The CDR3 spans 12 residues. Using reference TRBV28 and TRBJ2-7 for the parts outside the CDR3, the full variable domain is DVKVTQSSRYLVKRTGEKVFLECVQDMDHENMFWYRQDPGLGLRLIYFSYDVKMKEKGDIPEGYSVSREKKERFSLILESASTNQTSMYLCASSPAQNEQYFGPGTRLTVT.

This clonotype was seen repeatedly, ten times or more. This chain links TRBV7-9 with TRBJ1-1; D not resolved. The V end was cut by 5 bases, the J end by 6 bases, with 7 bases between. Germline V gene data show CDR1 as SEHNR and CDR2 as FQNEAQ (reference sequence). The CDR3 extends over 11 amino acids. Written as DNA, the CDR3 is TGTGCCAGCAGCCCCTCGGCTGAAGCTTTCTTT. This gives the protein CASSPSAEAFF.

This CDR3 reads CSVIWTSGVTYEQYF. The CDR3 region has the DNA TGCAGCGTTATCTGGACTAGCGGGGTAACCTACGAGCAGTACTTC. The rearrangement uses TRBV29-1 and TRBJ2-7; 12 nucleotides match TRBD2. Unmatched junction bases numbered 7, after V lost 5 bases and J lost 2 bases. The CDR3 has 15 amino acids. Germline lookup yields CDR1 SQVTM and CDR2 ANQGSEA.

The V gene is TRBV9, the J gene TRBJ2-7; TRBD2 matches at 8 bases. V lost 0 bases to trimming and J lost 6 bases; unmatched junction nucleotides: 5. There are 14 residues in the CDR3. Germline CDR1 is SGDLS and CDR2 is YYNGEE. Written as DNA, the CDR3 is TGTGCCAGCAGCGTAGATGGGGCGGGAGGCGAGCAGTACTTC. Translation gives CASSVDGAGGEQYF.

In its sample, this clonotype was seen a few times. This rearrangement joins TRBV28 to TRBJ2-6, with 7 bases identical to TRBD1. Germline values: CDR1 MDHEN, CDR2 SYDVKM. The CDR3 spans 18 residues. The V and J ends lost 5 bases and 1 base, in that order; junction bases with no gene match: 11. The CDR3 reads CASSPMTGWESGANVLTF. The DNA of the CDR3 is TGTGCCAGCAGTCCTATGACAGGGTGGGAATCTGGGGCCAACGTCCTGACTTTC.

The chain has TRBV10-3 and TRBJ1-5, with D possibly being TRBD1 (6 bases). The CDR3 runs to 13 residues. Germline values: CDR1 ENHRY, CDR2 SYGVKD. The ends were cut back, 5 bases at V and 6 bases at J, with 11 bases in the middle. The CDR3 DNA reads TGTGCCATCAGTAACAGGGTCGGTCAGCCCCAGCATTTT. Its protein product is CAISNRVGQPQHF.

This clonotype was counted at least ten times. The CDR3 loop reads CASSPREGGGFYGYTF. DNA for the CDR3: TGTGCCAGCAGTCCCCGAGAGGGAGGGGGCTTTTATGGCTACACCTTC. V usage is TRBV27 and J usage is TRBJ1-2; 7 bases are shared with TRBD1. The junction had 14 bases not matched to a gene; V was cut back by 5 bases and J by 5 bases. CDR1 and CDR2 from the germline V gene are MNHEY and SMNVEV (reference sequence). The CDR3 is made up of 16 amino acids.